Listed below are T cell receptor beta chains from one sample, sequenced in a study of T cell responses to AZD1222 COVID-19 vaccine. Assay: immunoSEQ multiplex PCR; the TCRdb copy retains only in-frame clones and omits some. Of approximately 100,000 clones in the sample, around 90% are singletons; the top ten hold 9.5% to 15%. The sequenced sample was peripheral blood, obtained on day 0 of MenACWY control vaccination. Every receptor here comes from an adult in good health. Both conserved end residues are part of each CDR3. The order of the fields is clone size, D gene, J gene, V gene, CDR3 length, CDR3 protein, CDR3 DNA. D genes are given only for firm matches. The size field is filled for only some rows; it gives once, few, many or a size class.

NA | NA | TRBJ1-3 | TRBV7-2 | 15 | CASSLVRAGQNTIYF | TGTGCCAGCAGCTTAGTGAGGGCAGGTCAGAACACCATATATTTT
NA | NA | TRBJ2-4 | TRBV7-8 | 13 | CASRDRGKNIQYF | TGTGCCAGCCGGGACCGGGGCAAAAACATTCAGTACTTC
few | NA | TRBJ2-1 | TRBV7-2 | 16 | CASSFSGGNTYNEQFF | TGTGCCAGCAGCTTCAGCGGCGGTAATACCTACAATGAGCAGTTCTTC
NA | TRBD2 | TRBJ2-1 | TRBV5-6 | 16 | CASSYERGPSYNEQFF | TGTGCCAGCAGCTACGAGCGGGGTCCTTCCTACAATGAGCAGTTCTTC
NA | TRBD2 | TRBJ2-5 | TRBV5-4 | 15 | CASSGKREGLGTQYF | TGTGCCAGCAGCGGAAAGCGGGAGGGCCTTGGGACCCAGTACTTC
NA | NA | TRBJ2-5 | TRBV30 | 16 | CAWGGAGTALRETQYF | TGTGCCTGGGGGGGCGCGGGGACTGCCCTAAGAGAGACCCAGTACTTC
NA | NA | TRBJ1-3 | TRBV11-3 | 12 | CASSLDGNTIYF | TGTGCCAGCAGCTTAGACGGAAACACCATATATTTT
few | NA | TRBJ1-1 | TRBV7-2 | 15 | CASSTPGRGNTEAFF | TGTGCCAGCAGCACACCGGGGCGGGGGAACACTGAAGCTTTCTTT
NA | TRBD2 | TRBJ2-1 | TRBV18 | 15 | CASSRPAGGYNEQFF | TGTGCCAGCTCACGGCCAGCGGGGGGCTACAATGAGCAGTTCTTC
NA | TRBD1 | TRBJ2-7 | TRBV5-1 | 14 | CASSPTGSGYEQYF | TGCGCCAGCAGCCCGACAGGGAGTGGCTACGAGCAGTACTTC
few | NA | TRBJ1-3 | TRBV10-3 | 13 | CAIRPPSGNTIYF | TGTGCCATCCGTCCCCCCTCTGGAAACACCATATATTTT
NA | NA | TRBJ2-3 | TRBV5-1 | 16 | CASSPLNGRAAITQYF | TGCGCCAGCAGCCCCCTTAACGGGCGGGCGGCGATTACGCAGTATTTT
NA | TRBD1 | TRBJ1-5 | TRBV28 | 17 | CASSLLGQGASNQPQHF | TGTGCCAGCAGTTTATTGGGGCAGGGGGCAAGCAATCAGCCCCAGCATTTT
NA | NA | TRBJ1-5 | TRBV4-1 | 16 | CASSQVAGNLYQPQHF | TGCGCCAGCAGCCAAGTAGCAGGGAACCTTTATCAGCCCCAGCATTTT
once | NA | TRBJ2-5 | TRBV5-1 | 15 | CASSLVVPNQETQYF | TGCGCCAGCAGCTTGGTTGTCCCAAATCAAGAGACCCAGTACTTC
NA | NA | TRBJ2-7 | TRBV15 | 15 | CATSPDPAPEGAQYF | TGTGCCACCAGTCCTGACCCGGCCCCTGAAGGCGCGCAGTACTTC
NA | NA | TRBJ1-6 | TRBV19 | 14 | CASSMSGLDSPLHF | TGTGCCAGTAGTATGTCCGGGCTGGATTCACCCCTCCACTTT
NA | TRBD2 | TRBJ2-3 | TRBV4-3 | 18 | CASSQDWTSGISTDTQYF | TGCGCCAGCAGCCAAGATTGGACTAGCGGGATAAGCACAGATACGCAGTATTTT
NA | NA | TRBJ1-2 | TRBV6-1 | 13 | CASSETGNYGYTF | TGTGCCAGCAGTGAAACAGGCAACTATGGCTACACCTTC
NA | NA | TRBJ1-5 | TRBV9 | 12 | CASGQPNQPQHF | TGTGCCAGCGGACAGCCCAATCAGCCCCAGCATTTT
NA | NA | TRBJ1-1 | TRBV25-1 | 15 | CASSEYVSKNTEAFF | TGTGCCAGCAGTGAATATGTCTCTAAGAACACTGAAGCTTTCTTT
NA | TRBD1 | TRBJ2-5 | TRBV9 | 15 | CASSVTTGYQETQYF | TGTGCCAGCAGCGTAACGACAGGGTACCAAGAGACCCAGTACTTC
few | NA | TRBJ1-3 | TRBV19 | 17 | CASSIQYGDPSGNTIYF | TGTGCCAGTAGTATACAGTACGGGGATCCCTCTGGAAACACCATATATTTT
NA | NA | TRBJ1-5 | TRBV6-6 | 12 | CASSYSVQPQHF | TGTGCCAGCAGTTACTCTGTCCAGCCCCAGCATTTT
NA | NA | TRBJ2-7 | TRBV25-1 | 13 | CASSEERGYEQYF | TGTGCCAGCAGTGAAGAGAGGGGCTACGAGCAGTACTTC
NA | NA | TRBJ2-7 | TRBV6-5 | 14 | CASSYSRLTYEQYF | TGTGCCAGCAGTTACTCGAGGCTTACCTACGAGCAGTACTTC